This T cell receptor beta chain stems from a study of vaccination effects on CD4 cells after COVID-19. Study summary: Everyone in the study got two shots of either the BNT162b2 or mRNA-1273 vaccine. General observations from the study: Clones arising from infection and from vaccination showed marked clonal contraction late after vaccination. Cross-reactivity with common cold coronaviruses was shown by only 1 of 255 vaccine-induced clones in healthy vaccinees.

This table comes from immunoSEQ multiplex PCR, and its TCRdb copy is limited to in-frame clones, with some not included. The table records fewer than 25,000 clones, 60% to 75% of them present only once. This clone was found a few times. Its specificity is not known. After expansion with viral peptide pools in the ViraFEST assay, antigen-specific CD4+ T cells were sequenced. Cultured cells yielded isolated CD4+ T cells after 10 days. Previously uninfected by SARS-CoV-2, the vaccine recipients also showed negative nucleocapsid antibodies. Cultures used 2 million or so PBMC per well, 7.5 to 10 IU/ml IL-2 and roughly 10 ug/ml peptides. This TCR was sampled from a human donor who received a COVID-19 vaccine. The source material was CD4+ T cells from PBMCs cultured with HCoV-OC43 spike peptides, sampled before COVID-19 vaccination. Indicated subset: HCoV-OC43 spike overlapping peptide pool stimulation.

CDR3 region: CASRTTGNQPQHF. The CDR3 DNA reads TGTGCCAGCAGAACTACAGGGAATCAGCCCCAGCATTTT. The gene calls are TRBV12-3 or TRBV12-4 and TRBJ1-5; weak D call: TRBD1 (6 bases). Trimming took off 6 bases at V and 4 bases at J, with 10 bases between the two ends. The CDR3 extends over 13 amino acids.